This T cell receptor (beta chain) was recorded in a study of CD8 T cells in Susac syndrome (dated by TCRdb to the late 2010s). Context from the whole study: Whether CD8+ T cell activation and differentiation in Susac syndrome was antigen driven was tested using repertoire sequencing. The study compared CD8+ T cell repertoire clonality among 12 healthy donors, roughly 14 Susac syndrome patients and some 16 multiple sclerosis patients.

Study-wide conclusions, independent of this receptor: The TCR sequencing and HLA analysis was acknowledged to have included a relatively small number of individuals.

The germline V gene gives CDR1 as KGHSH and CDR2 as LQKENI. Cut back by 4 bases and 0 bases, the V and J ends lie 10 bases apart. Counted from cysteine to phenylalanine, this CDR3 has 14 amino acids. Only the CDR3 portion is preserved as DNA: 42 bases, with reading frame beginning at the first base. High-throughput TCR beta sequencing profiled peripheral blood CD8+ and CD4+ T cells from healthy donors, Susac syndrome patients and multiple sclerosis patients. The multiple sclerosis controls were treatment-naive patients who had stable or active relapsing-remitting disease and met the revised McDonald criteria. Bulk CD8+ and CD4+ T cells were purified magnetically by negative isolation, whereas CD8+ TEMRA cells were enriched by FACS. Blood was collected in EDTA tubes and processed within 24 hours, with PBMCs isolated through density gradient centrifugation. PBMCs intended for TCR sequencing were cryopreserved in liquid nitrogen and were subsequently thawed in a 37 degrees C water bath. The sorted or isolated CD4+, CD8+ and CD8+ TEMRA cells had a purity of 90% or higher.

A remark on this clonotype: No antigen is known for it. Base-call qualities are not available, and no considerably larger clone is one nucleotide away.

RNA was extracted with the RNeasy kit and roughly 0.45 to 1 ug was reverse transcribed using random hexamers. TCR beta CDR3 regions were amplified with the immunoSEQ multiplex PCR assay covering 54 Vbeta and 13 Jbeta segments. To correct PCR amplification bias, a synthetic template baseline was used for both primer optimization and computational correction. Processing in the source paper ran as follows. Reads were assigned to V, D and J genes according to IMGT and analyzed in immunoSEQ Analyzer, with only productive sequences retained. Clonality was computed as one minus Shannon entropy normalized by log2 of the number of productive unique sequences. Public and private clones were assessed among the 100 most prevalent clones of each patient and control. Susac-specific clones were defined as absent from healthy and MS cohorts, around 970 published viral clones and other ImmuneACCESS disease sequences. TCRdb took the public reads, trimmed them with fastp at Q25, ran MiXCR for clone calling and kept in-frame beta chains. Identical CDR3 proteins give one entry, which carries the most common genes and DNA. These V and J calls rely on TCRdb rather than the paper's analysis. In this sample the table shows under 200,000 distinct CDR3 sequences, 85% to 95% of which occur a single time. The ten biggest clones cover about 0.15% of the sample.

The sequence was obtained from a human donor with multiple sclerosis. The chain is assembled from TRBV18 and TRBJ2-7; no confident D gene assignment can be made. The sample consisted of CD8+ T cells from PBMCs. Here is the DNA: TGTGCCAGCTCACTGGCCCGTGGCTCCTACGAGCAGTACTTC. It specifies CASSLARGSYEQYF.